In its sample, the clone carrying this T cell receptor beta chain was seen once. TCRdb keeps only in-frame clones here, not all; method: immunoSEQ multiplex PCR. The table has around 83,000 clones, around 94% seen once. Trimming pared 6 bases from V and 1 base from J, leaving 18 bases between. Germline V lookup: CDR1 MGHDK, CDR2 SYGVNS. This CDR3 comprises 16 residues. This entry is derived from a study of technical replicates of blood from a few donors. The source of this sequence is a human donor in good health. V usage is TRBV25-1 and J usage is TRBJ1-1; tentative D call: TRBD1 (5 bases). The sequenced sample consisted of T cells isolated from PBMCs. As DNA, the CDR3 is TGTGCCAGCAGCTTCCAGAGCGACAGCCGGAACACTGAAGCTTTCTTT. Translation gives CASSFQSDSRNTEAFF.